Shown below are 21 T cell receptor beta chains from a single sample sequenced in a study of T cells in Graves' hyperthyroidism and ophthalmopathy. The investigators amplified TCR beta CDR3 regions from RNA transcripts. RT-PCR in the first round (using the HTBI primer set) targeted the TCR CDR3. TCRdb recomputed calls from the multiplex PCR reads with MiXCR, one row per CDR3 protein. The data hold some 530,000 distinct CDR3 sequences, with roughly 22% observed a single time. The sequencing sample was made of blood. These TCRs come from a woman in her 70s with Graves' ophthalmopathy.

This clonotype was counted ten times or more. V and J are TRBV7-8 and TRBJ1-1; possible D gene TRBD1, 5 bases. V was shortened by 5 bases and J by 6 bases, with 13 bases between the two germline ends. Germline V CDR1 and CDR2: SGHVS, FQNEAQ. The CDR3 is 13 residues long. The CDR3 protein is CASSATGISEAFF. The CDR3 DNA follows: TGTGCCAGCAGCGCCACAGGAATCTCTGAAGCTTTCTTT. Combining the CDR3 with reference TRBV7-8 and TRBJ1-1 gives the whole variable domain GAGVSQSPRYKVAKRGQDVALRCDPISGHVSLFWYQQALGQGPEFLTYFQNEAQLDKSGLPSDRFFAERPEGSVSTLKIQRTQQEDSAVYLCASSATGISEAFFGQGTRLTVV.

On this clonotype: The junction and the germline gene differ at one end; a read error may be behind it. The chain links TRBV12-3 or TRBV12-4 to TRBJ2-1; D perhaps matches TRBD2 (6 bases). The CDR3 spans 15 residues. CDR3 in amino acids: CASINSGGGNNEQLF. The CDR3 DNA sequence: TGTGCCAGCATAAATTCGGGTGGGGGGAACAATGAGCAGCTCTTC.

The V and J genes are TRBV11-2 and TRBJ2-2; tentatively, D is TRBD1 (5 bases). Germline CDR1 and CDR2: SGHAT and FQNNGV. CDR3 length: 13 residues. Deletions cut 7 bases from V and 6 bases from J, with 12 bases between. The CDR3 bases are TGTGCCAGCAAACTTGGGGCCGCCGGGGAGCTGTTTTTT. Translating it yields CASKLGAAGELFF.

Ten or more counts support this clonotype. This CDR3 reads CASSPTGVSYNEQFF. Here the CDR3 DNA reads TGTGCCAGCAGCCCAACAGGAGTATCCTACAATGAGCAGTTCTTC. The genes are TRBV3-1 and TRBJ2-1; maybe TRBD1 (5 bases). The length of the CDR3 is 15 residues. The germline V and J ends were trimmed by 4 bases and 1 base, with 11 bases remaining between them. Per germline, CDR1 LGHDT and CDR2 YNNKEL (reference sequence).

The CDR3 here is CAWSELAGVANIQYF. The CDR3 DNA sequence: TGTGCCTGGAGTGAGCTAGCGGGAGTTGCAAACATTCAGTACTTC. This chain links TRBV30 with TRBJ2-4; 10 nucleotides agree with TRBD2. CDR1 is GTSNPN and CDR2 is SVGIG in the germline V gene (reference sequence). The junction had 6 bases not matched to a gene; V was cut back by 1 base and J by 6 bases. This CDR3 is built from 15 residues.

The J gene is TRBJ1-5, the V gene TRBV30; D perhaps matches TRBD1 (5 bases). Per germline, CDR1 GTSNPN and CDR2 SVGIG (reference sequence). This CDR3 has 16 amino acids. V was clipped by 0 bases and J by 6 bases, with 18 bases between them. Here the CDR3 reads CAWSVWRGPGVQPQHF. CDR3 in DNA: TGTGCCTGGAGTGTTTGGAGAGGGCCGGGGGTTCAGCCCCAGCATTTT.

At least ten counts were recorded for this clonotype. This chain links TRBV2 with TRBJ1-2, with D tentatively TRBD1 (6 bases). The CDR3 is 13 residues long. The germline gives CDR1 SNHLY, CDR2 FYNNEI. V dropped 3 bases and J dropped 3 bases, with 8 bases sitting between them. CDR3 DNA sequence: TGTGCCAGCAGTGAGGAGGGGGACTATGGCTACACCTTC. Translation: CASSEEGDYGYTF.

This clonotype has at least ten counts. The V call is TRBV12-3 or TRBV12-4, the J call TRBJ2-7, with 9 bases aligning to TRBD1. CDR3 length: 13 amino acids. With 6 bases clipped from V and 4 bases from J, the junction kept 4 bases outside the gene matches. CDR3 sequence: CASRGGTGYEQYF. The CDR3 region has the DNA TGTGCCAGCAGGGGCGGGACAGGGTACGAGCAGTACTTC.

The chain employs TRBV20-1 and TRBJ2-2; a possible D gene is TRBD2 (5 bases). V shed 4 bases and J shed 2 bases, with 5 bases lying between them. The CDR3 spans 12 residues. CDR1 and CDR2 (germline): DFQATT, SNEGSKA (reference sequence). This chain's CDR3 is CSATGNTGELFF. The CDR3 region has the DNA TGCAGTGCTACGGGAAACACCGGGGAGCTGTTTTTT.

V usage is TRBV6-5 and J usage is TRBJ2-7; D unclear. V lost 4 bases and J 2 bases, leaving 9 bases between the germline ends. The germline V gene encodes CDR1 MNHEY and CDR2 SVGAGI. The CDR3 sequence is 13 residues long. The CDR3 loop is CASSSHRPYEQYF. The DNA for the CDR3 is TGTGCCAGCAGTTCCCACAGACCCTACGAGCAGTACTTC.

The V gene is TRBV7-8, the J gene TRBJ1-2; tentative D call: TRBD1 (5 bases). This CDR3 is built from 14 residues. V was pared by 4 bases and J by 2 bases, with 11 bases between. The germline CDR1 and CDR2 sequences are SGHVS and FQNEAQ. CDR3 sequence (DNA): TGTGCCAGCAGCTCCGACTGGGACAACTATGGCTACACCTTC. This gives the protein CASSSDWDNYGYTF.

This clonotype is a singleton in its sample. For the CDR3, the DNA is TGTGCCAGCAGTGAATCCTTGCGTAATGAGCAGTTCTTC. Its protein product is CASSESLRNEQFF. V usage is TRBV25-1 and J usage is TRBJ2-1; D not certain. This CDR3 has 13 amino acids. CDR1 and CDR2 from the germline V gene are MGHDK and SYGVNS. With 1 base removed from V and 7 bases from J, the gap between germline ends came to 8 bases.

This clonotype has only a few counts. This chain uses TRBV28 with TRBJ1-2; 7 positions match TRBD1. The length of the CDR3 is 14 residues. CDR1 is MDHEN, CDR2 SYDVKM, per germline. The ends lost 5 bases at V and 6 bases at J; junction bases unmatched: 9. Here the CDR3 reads CASSIIHRGDGYTF. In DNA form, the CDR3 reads TGTGCCAGCAGTATCATACACAGGGGTGATGGCTACACCTTC.

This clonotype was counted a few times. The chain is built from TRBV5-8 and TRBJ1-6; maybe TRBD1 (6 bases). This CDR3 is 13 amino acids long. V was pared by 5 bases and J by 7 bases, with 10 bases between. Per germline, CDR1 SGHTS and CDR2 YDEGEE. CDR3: CASSQGWNSPLHF. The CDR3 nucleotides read TGTGCCAGCAGTCAGGGGTGGAATTCACCCCTCCACTTT.

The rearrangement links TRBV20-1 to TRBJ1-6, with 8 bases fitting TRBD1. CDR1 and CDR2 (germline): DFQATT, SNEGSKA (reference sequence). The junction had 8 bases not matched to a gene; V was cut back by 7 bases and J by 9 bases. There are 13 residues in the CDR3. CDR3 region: CSVGQGIGSPLHF. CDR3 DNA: TGCAGTGTTGGACAGGGTATCGGTTCACCCCTCCACTTT.

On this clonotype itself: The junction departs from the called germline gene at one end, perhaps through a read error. The CDR3 DNA is TGTGCCAGCACCTTAGCGGGGAGCTACGAGCAGTACTTC. It is translated as CASTLAGSYEQYF. This chain connects TRBV11-2 to TRBJ2-7; 8 bases are shared with TRBD2. This CDR3 contains 13 residues. Germline V CDR1 and CDR2: SGHAT, FQNNGV.

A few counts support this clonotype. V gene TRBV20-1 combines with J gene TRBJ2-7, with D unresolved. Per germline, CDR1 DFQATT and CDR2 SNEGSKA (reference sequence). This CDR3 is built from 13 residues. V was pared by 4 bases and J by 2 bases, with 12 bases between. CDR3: CSANEKGPYEQYF. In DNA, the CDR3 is TGCAGTGCTAACGAAAAAGGGCCCTACGAGCAGTACTTC.

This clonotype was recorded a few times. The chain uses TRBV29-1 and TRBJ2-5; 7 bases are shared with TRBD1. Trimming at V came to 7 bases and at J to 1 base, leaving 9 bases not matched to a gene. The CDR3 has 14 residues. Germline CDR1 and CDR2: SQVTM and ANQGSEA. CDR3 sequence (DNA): TGCAGCGCCGAGGGCCAGGGGGTCCAAGAGACCCAGTACTTC. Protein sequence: CSAEGQGVQETQYF.

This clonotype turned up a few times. The CDR3 loop is CASSIGPGDGQYF. CDR3 nucleotide sequence: TGTGCCAGTAGTATTGGGCCAGGGGATGGCCAGTACTTC. The rearrangement uses TRBV19 and TRBJ2-5, with D perhaps TRBD1 (6 bases). V lost 3 bases and J 10 bases, leaving 15 bases between the germline ends. The CDR3 is 13 amino acids. Looked up from germline, CDR1 is LNHDA and CDR2 is SQIVND (reference sequence).

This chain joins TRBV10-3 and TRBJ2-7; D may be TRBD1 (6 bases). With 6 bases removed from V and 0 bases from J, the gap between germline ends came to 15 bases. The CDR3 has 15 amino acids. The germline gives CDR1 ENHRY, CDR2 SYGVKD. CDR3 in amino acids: CAISGSGDTSYEQYF. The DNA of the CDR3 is TGTGCCATCAGCGGATCCGGGGACACCTCCTACGAGCAGTACTTC.

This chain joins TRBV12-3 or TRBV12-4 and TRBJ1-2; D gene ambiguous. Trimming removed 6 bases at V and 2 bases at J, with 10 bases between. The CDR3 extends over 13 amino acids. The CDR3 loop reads CASRLFANYGYTF. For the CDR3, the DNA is TGTGCCAGCAGACTTTTTGCCAACTATGGCTACACCTTC.